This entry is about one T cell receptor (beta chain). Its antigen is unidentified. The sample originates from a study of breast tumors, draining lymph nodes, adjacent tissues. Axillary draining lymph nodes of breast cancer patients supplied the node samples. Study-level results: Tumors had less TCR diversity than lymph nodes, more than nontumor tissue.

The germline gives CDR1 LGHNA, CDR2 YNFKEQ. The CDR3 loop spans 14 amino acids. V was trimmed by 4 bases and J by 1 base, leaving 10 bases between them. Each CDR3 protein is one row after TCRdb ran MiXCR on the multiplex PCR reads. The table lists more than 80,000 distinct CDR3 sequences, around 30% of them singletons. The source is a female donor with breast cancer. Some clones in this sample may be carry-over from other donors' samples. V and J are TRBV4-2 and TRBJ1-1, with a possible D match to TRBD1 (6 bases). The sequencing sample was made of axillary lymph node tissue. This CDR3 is CASSRRTANTEAFF. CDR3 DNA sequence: TGTGCCAGCAGCCGCCGGACAGCGAACACTGAAGCTTTCTTT.